These 16 T cell receptor beta chains originate from one sample sequenced in a study of shared clonotypes between healthy human individuals. Generated by immunoSEQ multiplex PCR, the TCRdb table keeps only in-frame clones and is missing some. The table records a few hundred thousand clones, less than 80% of them present only once. Sequencing was performed on PBMCs. The receptors were sampled from a woman aged 35 to 49 in good health. Some clones in this sample may be carry-over from other donors' samples.

Here the CDR3 DNA reads TGTGCCAGCAGCTTTGAGCGGAGCGGCACCGGGGAGCTGTTTTTT. As protein: CASSFERSGTGELFF. This chain links TRBV11-3 with TRBJ2-2, with D perhaps matching TRBD2 (5 bases). V was clipped by 3 bases and J by 4 bases, with 12 bases between them. The CDR3 consists of 15 residues. The germline V gene has CDR1 SGHNT and CDR2 YENEEA.

The CDR3 DNA sequence: TGTGCCAGTAGTCCCCAGGGGGTGTACTCCTACGAGCAGTACTTC. Protein sequence: CASSPQGVYSYEQYF. The V and J genes are TRBV19 and TRBJ2-7; 7 bases align to TRBD1. This CDR3 has 15 amino acids. The trim removed 5 bases at V and 0 bases at J, leaving 7 bases unmatched. Germline V gene lookup returns CDR1 LNHDA and CDR2 SQIVND (reference sequence).

As to this clone: Other DNA variants within this sample encode the same CDR3. This chain links TRBV5-1 with TRBJ2-3; no definite D call. Germline V gene data show CDR1 as SGHRS and CDR2 as YFSETQ. The CDR3 length is 12 residues. Trimming took 2 bases from V and 5 from J, leaving 6 bases between them. The CDR3 protein is CASSLGGDTQYF. The CDR3 DNA reads TGCGCCAGCAGCTTAGGCGGAGATACGCAGTATTTT.

The chain combines TRBV2 with TRBJ2-5, with 16 bases matching TRBD2. Germline CDR1 is SNHLY and CDR2 is FYNNEI. V trimming: 6 bases; J trimming: 4 bases; junction bases outside the gene matches: 5. The CDR3 has 16 residues. This CDR3 is CASSPGTSGRGETQYF. The DNA for the CDR3 is TGTGCCAGCAGCCCCGGGACTAGCGGGAGGGGAGAGACCCAGTACTTC. The whole variable domain, filled in from reference TRBV2 and TRBJ2-5, reads EPEVTQTPSHQVTQMGQEVILRCVPISNHLYFYWYRQILGQKVEFLVSFYNNEISEKSEIFDDQFSVERPDGSNFTLKIRSTKLEDSAMYFCASSPGTSGRGETQYFGPGTRLLVL.

The chain carries TRBV7-2 and TRBJ2-1; D perhaps matches TRBD1 (8 bases). The length of the CDR3 is 15 residues. V lost 7 bases and J 7 bases, leaving 20 bases between the germline ends. Germline-derived CDR1 and CDR2 are SGHTA and FQGNSA. The chain's CDR3 is CASNPYNRGGNEQFF. CDR3 in DNA: TGTGCCAGCAACCCTTACAACAGGGGGGGGAATGAGCAGTTCTTC.

The rearrangement links TRBV7-9 to TRBJ2-7; TRBD2 might be the D (5 bases). Germline-derived CDR1 and CDR2 are SEHNR and FQNEAQ (reference sequence). V lost 2 bases, J lost 5 bases, and 16 bases lay in between. This CDR3 is built from 15 residues. This CDR3 reads CASSLIYGVVHEQYF. CDR3 in DNA: TGTGCCAGCAGCTTAATTTACGGGGTCGTCCACGAGCAGTACTTC.

This chain connects TRBV7-9 to TRBJ2-3, with 7 bases matching TRBD2. The CDR3 spans 15 residues. Trimming removed 4 bases from V and 3 bases from J; junction bases left unmatched: 7. CDR1 and CDR2 (germline): SEHNR, FQNEAQ (reference sequence). This chain's CDR3 is CASSYQGGPTDTQYF. The CDR3 region has the DNA TGTGCCAGCAGCTACCAGGGAGGGCCTACAGATACGCAGTATTTT.

The chain joins TRBV10-3 to TRBJ2-5; D might be TRBD1 or TRBD2, each matching 5 bases. The end of the DNA is better explained by TRBJ2-7, so the J call may be wrong. The CDR3 totals 16 residues. Germline V gene data show CDR1 as ENHRY and CDR2 as SYGVKD. The CDR3 region is CAISESGASSGYEQYF. DNA for the CDR3: TGTGCCATCAGTGAGAGTGGGGCTAGCTCCGGGTACGAGCAGTACTTC.

The V call is TRBV6-5, the J call TRBJ2-5, with D perhaps matching TRBD1 (5 bases). Germline V gene data show CDR1 as MNHEY and CDR2 as SVGAGI. The length of the CDR3 is 14 residues. V gave up 4 bases and J gave up 8 bases, with 17 bases separating them. Here the CDR3 DNA reads TGTGCCAGCAGTTGGGGCTATACCACCGGAACCCAGTACTTC. Translated, it gives CASSWGYTTGTQYF.

In its sample, this clone was seen once. This rearrangement joins TRBV27 to TRBJ1-2, with 10 bases that match TRBD1. Germline V gene sequence: CDR1 MNHEY, CDR2 SMNVEV (reference sequence). V trimming: 3 bases; J trimming: 6 bases; junction bases outside the gene matches: 7. The CDR3 has 15 amino acids. CDR3 coding DNA: TGTGCCAGCAGTTTGCTCGGGACAGGGGAAAATGGCTACACCTTC. Translated, it gives CASSLLGTGENGYTF.

V and J are TRBV5-4 and TRBJ2-7; 7 bases line up with TRBD2. Germline V gives CDR1 SGHNT, CDR2 YYREEE (reference sequence). The CDR3 runs to 16 residues. Germline trimming cut 0 bases from V and 0 bases from J; bases unmatched to any gene: 6. CDR3 DNA sequence: TGTGCCAGCAGCTTGGTTCTAGGCGGGAGCTCCTACGAGCAGTACTTC. It is translated as CASSLVLGGSSYEQYF. Drawing the rest from reference TRBV5-4 and TRBJ2-7, the complete variable domain is ETGVTQSPTHLIKTRGQQVTLRCSSQSGHNTVSWYQQALGQGPQFIFQYYREEENGRGNFPPRFSGLQFPNYSSELNVNALELDDSALYLCASSLVLGGSSYEQYFGPGTRLTVT.

The chain has TRBV6-4 and TRBJ2-1, with TRBD2 identical over 7 bases. The junction had 0 bases not matched to a gene; V was cut back by 3 bases and J by 4 bases. The CDR3 contains 13 residues. CDR1 and CDR2 from the germline V gene are MRHNA and SNTAGT. The CDR3 DNA sequence: TGTGCCAGCAGTGAGCGGGAGTACAATGAGCAGTTCTTC. Encoded protein: CASSEREYNEQFF.

V gene TRBV7-8 combines with J gene TRBJ1-3; the D is unclear. This CDR3 has 15 amino acids. The V and J ends lost 4 bases and 2 bases respectively, with 12 bases between them. From germline, CDR1 is SGHVS and CDR2 FQNEAQ. CDR3 sequence reads: CASSSRRETGNTIYF. In DNA form, the CDR3 reads TGTGCCAGCAGCTCACGGCGGGAGACTGGAAACACCATATATTTT.

The V and J genes are TRBV4-2 and TRBJ2-1, with 8 nucleotides matching TRBD2. The CDR3 loop spans 16 amino acids. V lost 4 bases and J lost 0; bases outside the gene matches: 5. Germline V gene lookup returns CDR1 LGHNA and CDR2 YNFKEQ. The chain's CDR3 is CASSPSGTSSYNEQFF. CDR3 bases: TGTGCCAGCAGCCCATCCGGGACTAGCTCCTACAATGAGCAGTTCTTC.

This clone showed up just a few times. The J gene is TRBJ2-1, the V gene TRBV6-1; the D gene is possibly TRBD2 (6 bases). The CDR3 runs to 17 residues. V was cut by 4 bases and J by 5 bases, with 21 bases left in between. From germline, CDR1 is MNHNS and CDR2 SASEGT. This CDR3 reads CASSAGVTGLGNNEQFF. The CDR3 bases are TGTGCCAGCAGTGCGGGGGTGACGGGTCTAGGTAACAATGAGCAGTTCTTC.

The V call is TRBV2, the J call TRBJ1-5, with D perhaps matching TRBD1 (6 bases). V gave up 8 bases and J gave up 3 bases, with 17 bases separating them. The CDR3 consists of 15 residues. CDR1 is SNHLY and CDR2 is FYNNEI in the germline V gene. CDR3 loop: CASVSTGGDNQPQHF. CDR3 DNA: TGTGCCAGCGTGAGCACTGGGGGCGACAATCAGCCCCAGCATTTT. The full variable domain, completed using reference TRBV2 and TRBJ1-5, is EPEVTQTPSHQVTQMGQEVILRCVPISNHLYFYWYRQILGQKVEFLVSFYNNEISEKSEIFDDQFSVERPDGSNFTLKIRSTKLEDSAMYFCASVSTGGDNQPQHFGDGTRLSIL.